A selection of T cell receptor beta chains follows, all from one sample in a study of blood T cell repertoires in COVID-19. TCRdb keeps only in-frame clones here, not all; method: immunoSEQ multiplex PCR. The sample yields 140,000 to 150,000 clones, roughly 90% seen once. The material sequenced was PBMCs or T cells enriched from blood (not recorded which). These receptors were collected from a woman aged 30 to 39 with acute COVID-19. CDR3s include the opening cysteine and the closing phenylalanine or tryptophan. Fields, in order: D gene, clone size, J gene, V gene, CDR3 DNA, CDR3 protein. D genes are given only for firm matches. Clone sizes are given selectively: once, few, many, or a class where the clone is expanded.

d_call: TRBD1
clone_size: -
j_call: TRBJ2-4
v_call: TRBV7-2
cdr3_nt: TGTGCCAGCAGGCCGGGACAGGGATTAGACATTCAGTACTTC
cdr3_aa: CASRPGQGLDIQYF

d_call: -
clone_size: -
j_call: TRBJ2-3
v_call: TRBV29-1
cdr3_nt: TGCAGCGTTAATCTCCCAGGGCGCACAGATACGCAGTATTTT
cdr3_aa: CSVNLPGRTDTQYF

d_call: -
clone_size: few
j_call: TRBJ1-2
v_call: TRBV10-3
cdr3_nt: TGTGCCATCAGTGAGTCGGGGGGGGACTCTGGCTACACCTTC
cdr3_aa: CAISESGGDSGYTF

d_call: -
clone_size: -
j_call: TRBJ1-6
v_call: TRBV10-3
cdr3_nt: TGTGCCATCAGTGATGGGACACCTTCACCCCTCCACTTT
cdr3_aa: CAISDGTPSPLHF

d_call: TRBD2
clone_size: -
j_call: TRBJ2-1
v_call: TRBV28
cdr3_nt: TGTGCCAGCAGTTTCCCCTTAGGGACTAGCGGGAGCTTAAGCTCCTACAATGAGCAGTTCTTC
cdr3_aa: CASSFPLGTSGSLSSYNEQFF

d_call: -
clone_size: -
j_call: TRBJ1-6
v_call: TRBV6-1
cdr3_nt: TGTGCCAGCAGTGAAGTCGTGACAGATAATTCACCCCTCCACTTT
cdr3_aa: CASSEVVTDNSPLHF

d_call: -
clone_size: -
j_call: TRBJ1-3
v_call: TRBV7-2
cdr3_nt: TGTGCCAGCAGCCCTTTCGGGGTTAGGAACACCATATATTTT
cdr3_aa: CASSPFGVRNTIYF

d_call: TRBD2
clone_size: -
j_call: TRBJ2-7
v_call: TRBV5-6
cdr3_nt: TGTGCCAGCAGCCCGGGACTAGCCTACGAGCAGTACTTC
cdr3_aa: CASSPGLAYEQYF

d_call: TRBD1
clone_size: -
j_call: TRBJ2-2
v_call: TRBV6-4
cdr3_nt: TGTGCCAGCAGTGACTCTCCGGGACAGGGCCTGCCGAACACCGGGGAGCTGTTTTTT
cdr3_aa: CASSDSPGQGLPNTGELFF

d_call: -
clone_size: -
j_call: TRBJ2-7
v_call: TRBV25-1
cdr3_nt: TGTGCCAGCAGTGAATCTCAGCGGACCTACGAGCAGTACTTC
cdr3_aa: CASSESQRTYEQYF

d_call: -
clone_size: -
j_call: TRBJ1-1
v_call: TRBV25-1
cdr3_nt: TGTGCCAGCAGTGGTTACAGGGAAGCTTTCTTT
cdr3_aa: CASSGYREAFF

d_call: TRBD2
clone_size: once
j_call: TRBJ2-2
v_call: TRBV11-2
cdr3_nt: TGTGCCAGCAGCTTAGTGGAGGGAGGGATCGGGGAGCTGTTTTTT
cdr3_aa: CASSLVEGGIGELFF

d_call: -
clone_size: -
j_call: TRBJ2-5
v_call: TRBV5-1
cdr3_nt: TGCGCCAGCAGCTTTATGAGGGCCGGAGAGACCCAGTACTTC
cdr3_aa: CASSFMRAGETQYF

d_call: -
clone_size: -
j_call: TRBJ1-2
v_call: TRBV15
cdr3_nt: TGTGCCACCAGCAGAGATCCAGGATACTATGGCTACACCTTC
cdr3_aa: CATSRDPGYYGYTF

d_call: TRBD1
clone_size: -
j_call: TRBJ1-5
v_call: TRBV27
cdr3_nt: TGTGCCATCGCACAGGGGGTAGATCAGCCCCAGCATTTT
cdr3_aa: CAIAQGVDQPQHF

d_call: -
clone_size: -
j_call: TRBJ2-4
v_call: TRBV21-1
cdr3_nt: TGTGCCAGCAGCTTGACAGCCCCCCTAGAGAACATTCAGTACTTC
cdr3_aa: CASSLTAPLENIQYF

d_call: -
clone_size: -
j_call: TRBJ2-1
v_call: TRBV3-1/TRBV3-2
cdr3_nt: TGTGCCAGCAGCCAAGCCCTAGCGAGCTCCTACAATGAGCAGTTCTTC
cdr3_aa: CASSQALASSYNEQFF

d_call: -
clone_size: -
j_call: TRBJ1-5
v_call: TRBV28
cdr3_nt: TGTGCCAGCATACCACAGGGCTGGGTTCAGCCCCAGCATTTT
cdr3_aa: CASIPQGWVQPQHF

d_call: -
clone_size: -
j_call: TRBJ2-5
v_call: TRBV5-1
cdr3_nt: TGCGCCAGCAGCTTGGTTGGAGCGCCACAAGAGACCCAGTACTTC
cdr3_aa: CASSLVGAPQETQYF

d_call: TRBD2
clone_size: -
j_call: TRBJ2-1
v_call: TRBV19
cdr3_nt: TGTGCCAGTAGTACGGGACTAGCAACCTACAATGAGCAGTTCTTC
cdr3_aa: CASSTGLATYNEQFF

d_call: -
clone_size: once
j_call: TRBJ2-7
v_call: TRBV27
cdr3_nt: TGTGCCAGCAGTTTAGGGTCGGCCAGGGGGGCCTACGAGCAGTACTTC
cdr3_aa: CASSLGSARGAYEQYF

d_call: -
clone_size: -
j_call: TRBJ1-1
v_call: TRBV5-8
cdr3_nt: TGTGCCAGCAGGGGACGGGGGGGGCTTGAAGCTTTCTTT
cdr3_aa: CASRGRGGLEAFF

d_call: -
clone_size: -
j_call: TRBJ2-5
v_call: TRBV5-1
cdr3_nt: TGCGCCAGCGGGACAATAGGAGAAGAGACCCAGTACTTC
cdr3_aa: CASGTIGEETQYF

d_call: -
clone_size: -
j_call: TRBJ2-3
v_call: TRBV30
cdr3_nt: TGTGCCTGTTCGGGAGTTAGCACAGATACGCAGTATTTT
cdr3_aa: CACSGVSTDTQYF

d_call: -
clone_size: -
j_call: TRBJ1-1
v_call: TRBV7-2
cdr3_nt: TGTGCCAGCAGCTCAACCGGGACATCGAACACTGAAGCTTTCTTT
cdr3_aa: CASSSTGTSNTEAFF

d_call: -
clone_size: -
j_call: TRBJ1-1
v_call: TRBV7-2
cdr3_nt: TGTGCCAGCAGTCGAGACGGAGCGGGGGCTTTCTTT
cdr3_aa: CASSRDGAGAFF

d_call: TRBD2
clone_size: once
j_call: TRBJ2-1
v_call: TRBV6-4
cdr3_nt: TGTGCCAGCAGTGAATCTCCTAGCGGGAGGGCCACTTTTGAGCAGTTCTTC
cdr3_aa: CASSESPSGRATFEQFF

d_call: -
clone_size: -
j_call: TRBJ2-3
v_call: TRBV7-2
cdr3_nt: TGTGCCAGCAGCTCCGGGGGACAGATAAAAACAGATACGCAGTATTTT
cdr3_aa: CASSSGGQIKTDTQYF

d_call: -
clone_size: -
j_call: TRBJ2-5
v_call: TRBV5-1
cdr3_nt: TGCGCCAGCAGGGACAGTGCTGTCGAGACCCAGTACTTC
cdr3_aa: CASRDSAVETQYF

d_call: TRBD1
clone_size: -
j_call: TRBJ2-4
v_call: TRBV7-3
cdr3_nt: TGTGCCAGCAGCTTAAGGGCGCCCGGGACAGGGGCGGTTGGAAACATTCAGTACTTC
cdr3_aa: CASSLRAPGTGAVGNIQYF

d_call: TRBD1
clone_size: once
j_call: TRBJ2-7
v_call: TRBV28
cdr3_nt: TGTGCCATAAGACAGGGGGCGGCCTACGAGCAGTACTTC
cdr3_aa: CAIRQGAAYEQYF

d_call: -
clone_size: -
j_call: TRBJ2-7
v_call: TRBV3-1/TRBV3-2
cdr3_nt: TGTGCCAGCAGCCCGGGACTTTACTACGAGCAGTACTTC
cdr3_aa: CASSPGLYYEQYF

d_call: TRBD2
clone_size: -
j_call: TRBJ2-5
v_call: TRBV7-9
cdr3_nt: TGTGCCAGCAGCATTCTAGCGGGAGCGGAATCGGAGACCCAGTACTTC
cdr3_aa: CASSILAGAESETQYF

d_call: TRBD1
clone_size: -
j_call: TRBJ1-2
v_call: TRBV28
cdr3_nt: TGTGCCAGCAGTGCCGAGCGGACAGGGGAATGGTATGGCTACACCTTC
cdr3_aa: CASSAERTGEWYGYTF

d_call: TRBD1
clone_size: -
j_call: TRBJ1-1
v_call: TRBV27
cdr3_nt: TGTGCCAGCAGCATAACAGGGGGCTGGACTGAAGCTTTCTTT
cdr3_aa: CASSITGGWTEAFF

d_call: TRBD1
clone_size: -
j_call: TRBJ1-6
v_call: TRBV28
cdr3_nt: TGTGCCAGCAGGGACCGGCAGGGGGATAATTCACCCCTCCACTTT
cdr3_aa: CASRDRQGDNSPLHF

d_call: -
clone_size: -
j_call: TRBJ2-1
v_call: TRBV28
cdr3_nt: TGTGCCAGCAGTTATCAGGGTCCGGAGCATTACAATGAGCAGTTCTTC
cdr3_aa: CASSYQGPEHYNEQFF

d_call: -
clone_size: once
j_call: TRBJ2-3
v_call: TRBV30
cdr3_nt: TGTGCCTGGAGCCCAGACGGGATGGGGATATACACAGATACGCAGTATTTT
cdr3_aa: CAWSPDGMGIYTDTQYF

d_call: -
clone_size: -
j_call: TRBJ1-3
v_call: TRBV28
cdr3_nt: TGTGCCAGCAGTTTACAGTCTCTCTCTGGAAACACCATATATTTT
cdr3_aa: CASSLQSLSGNTIYF

d_call: -
clone_size: -
j_call: TRBJ1-1
v_call: TRBV27
cdr3_nt: TGTGCCAGCAGCCCGTCAGGGAACACTGAAGCTTTCTTT
cdr3_aa: CASSPSGNTEAFF

d_call: TRBD2
clone_size: -
j_call: TRBJ2-7
v_call: TRBV9
cdr3_nt: TGTGCCAGCAGCCTCGGGACTAGCGGGTATTCCCACGAGCAGTACTTC
cdr3_aa: CASSLGTSGYSHEQYF

d_call: TRBD2
clone_size: -
j_call: TRBJ2-5
v_call: TRBV7-9
cdr3_nt: TGTGCCAGCAGCCTGGGGGTCAGCGGGGGTCAAGAGACCCAGTACTTC
cdr3_aa: CASSLGVSGGQETQYF

d_call: TRBD2
clone_size: -
j_call: TRBJ2-3
v_call: TRBV6-2/TRBV6-3
cdr3_nt: TGTGCCAGCACCCCCGGGACTAGCGGGAGTGGGACAGATACGCAGTATTTT
cdr3_aa: CASTPGTSGSGTDTQYF

d_call: -
clone_size: once
j_call: TRBJ2-3
v_call: TRBV25-1
cdr3_nt: TGTGCCAGCAGTGAATGGGGGCCAGATACGCAGTATTTT
cdr3_aa: CASSEWGPDTQYF

d_call: TRBD2
clone_size: once
j_call: TRBJ2-5
v_call: TRBV10-3
cdr3_nt: TGTGCCATCAGTGACGGCTGGGAGGGGACCCAGTACTTC
cdr3_aa: CAISDGWEGTQYF

d_call: -
clone_size: -
j_call: TRBJ1-4
v_call: TRBV7-9
cdr3_nt: TGTGCCAGCAGCTTTATGAGGCTCGCTCCTGAAAAACTGTTTTTT
cdr3_aa: CASSFMRLAPEKLFF

d_call: TRBD1
clone_size: -
j_call: TRBJ2-1
v_call: TRBV5-5
cdr3_nt: TGTGCCAGCAGTTCCTGGACAGGGAATGAGCAGTTCTTC
cdr3_aa: CASSSWTGNEQFF

d_call: TRBD1
clone_size: -
j_call: TRBJ2-3
v_call: TRBV5-5
cdr3_nt: TGTGCCAGCAGCTCGACAGGGGCGGTCACAGATACGCAGTATTTT
cdr3_aa: CASSSTGAVTDTQYF

d_call: TRBD1
clone_size: -
j_call: TRBJ1-5
v_call: TRBV30
cdr3_nt: TGTGCCTGGACAGGGGGCCCTAATCAGCCCCAGCATTTT
cdr3_aa: CAWTGGPNQPQHF

d_call: -
clone_size: -
j_call: TRBJ1-1
v_call: TRBV7-3
cdr3_nt: TGTGCCAGCAGCGCCTCCGGGAGCCCGCGAGGAGCTTTCTTT
cdr3_aa: CASSASGSPRGAFF

d_call: TRBD1
clone_size: -
j_call: TRBJ1-5
v_call: TRBV28
cdr3_nt: TGTGCCAGCAGTTTACCGACAGGGACCCAGCCCCAGCATTTT
cdr3_aa: CASSLPTGTQPQHF